The 14 T cell receptor beta chains reported below all come from one sample, sequenced in a study of identical twins. TCRdb reprocessed the 5' RACE reads with MiXCR, giving one entry per CDR3 protein. The sample contains about 250,000 distinct CDR3 sequences, 6% to 8.5% of which appear only once. This sample was shared with a second study, whose subject was yellow fever vaccine responses in identical twins.

Sample: CD8+ T cells sorted from blood. These receptors were taken from a woman aged 18-29 years in good health.

This sequence joins TRBV6-1 and TRBJ2-3; D may be TRBD2 (6 bases). The ends were cut back, 2 bases at V and 4 bases at J, with 16 bases in the middle. Germline V gives CDR1 MNHNS, CDR2 SASEGT. The CDR3 consists of 16 residues. The CDR3 coding sequence is TGTGCCAGCAGTGAATTTGGGGGGAGGTTCTCAGATACGCAGTATTTT. Translation: CASSEFGGRFSDTQYF.

This clonotype occurred many times. V and J are TRBV20-1 and TRBJ2-7, with D possibly matching TRBD2 (6 bases). Germline V CDR1 and CDR2: DFQATT, SNEGSKA (reference sequence). CDR3 length: 15 amino acids. The germline V and J ends were trimmed by 0 bases and 2 bases, with 14 bases remaining between them. This CDR3 reads CSARDISGLTYEQYF. CDR3 DNA: TGCAGTGCTAGAGATATAAGCGGGCTAACCTACGAGCAGTACTTC.

In its sample, this clonotype was seen many times. V gene TRBV20-1 combines with J gene TRBJ2-1, with a tentative D call TRBD2 (5 bases). This CDR3 spans 14 amino acids. The V and J ends lost 1 base and 6 bases respectively, with 13 bases between them. From germline, CDR1 is DFQATT and CDR2 SNEGSKA (reference sequence). DNA of the CDR3: TGCAGTGCTAGAGTCCCTGACGGACTCAATGAGCAGTTCTTC. Protein product: CSARVPDGLNEQFF.

This clonotype was observed a handful of times. This chain's CDR3 is CASSLEGARDQLTLHF. The CDR3 DNA reads as TGCGCCAGCAGCTTGGAAGGGGCAAGGGATCAATTAACCCTCCACTTT. The V call is TRBV5-1, the J call TRBJ1-6, with D possibly matching TRBD1 (5 bases). Trimming pared 0 bases from V and 14 bases from J, leaving 21 bases between. The germline gives CDR1 SGHRS, CDR2 YFSETQ. The CDR3 is 16 amino acids. The full variable domain, rest sourced from reference TRBV5-1 and TRBJ1-6, is KAGVTQTPRYLIKTRGQQVTLSCSPISGHRSVSWYQQTPGQGLQFLFEYFSETQRNKGNFPGRFSGRQFSNSRSEMNVSTLELGDSALYLCASSLEGARDQLTLHFGNGTRLTVT.

This clonotype has a count of ten or more. This chain joins TRBV12-3 or TRBV12-4 and TRBJ2-4; TRBD2 matches 8 bases. The CDR3 is 16 amino acids. J was trimmed by 0 bases and V by 6 bases; bases with no gene match: 7. CDR3 region: CASSPPSGLAKNIQYF. The DNA of the CDR3 is TGTGCCAGCAGCCCCCCTAGCGGGCTAGCCAAAAACATTCAGTACTTC.

The sample holds many counts of this clonotype. The rearrangement uses TRBV9 and TRBJ2-1; no definite D call. Trimming removed 0 bases from V and 6 bases from J, with 7 bases in between. This CDR3 region has 13 residues. CDR1 and CDR2 from the germline V gene are SGDLS and YYNGEE. This chain's CDR3 is CASSVATINEQFF. Here the CDR3 DNA reads TGTGCCAGCAGCGTAGCTACTATCAATGAGCAGTTCTTC. Filled out from reference TRBV9 and TRBJ2-1, the complete variable domain reads DSGVTQTPKHLITATGQRVTLRCSPRSGDLSVYWYQQSLDQGLQFLIQYYNGEERAKGNILERFSAQQFPDLHSELNLSSLELGDSALYFCASSVATINEQFFGPGTRLTVL.

This chain connects TRBV5-5 to TRBJ2-2; TRBD2 agrees at 13 bases. Germline CDR1 is SGHKS and CDR2 is YYEKEE (reference sequence). The ends lost 0 bases at V and 6 bases at J; junction bases unmatched: 5. The CDR3 runs 17 residues. The CDR3 region is CASSLALAGGPAGELFF. In nucleotides, the CDR3 is TGTGCCAGCAGCTTGGCACTAGCGGGGGGGCCGGCCGGGGAGCTGTTTTTT.

At least ten counts were recorded for this clonotype. The chain employs TRBV5-6 and TRBJ2-3; a weak D match, TRBD2 (6 bases). This CDR3 has 16 amino acids. V dropped 0 bases and J dropped 3 bases, with 14 bases sitting between them. Germline CDR1 SGHDT, CDR2 YYEEEE. CDR3 in amino acids: CASSLGGGSRTDTQYF. The DNA for the CDR3 is TGTGCCAGCAGCTTGGGCGGAGGGAGCCGTACAGATACGCAGTATTTT.

V usage is TRBV3-1 and J usage is TRBJ2-2, with D perhaps given as TRBD1 or TRBD2 (5 bases each). The CDR3 contains 16 residues. Germline CDR1 LGHDT, CDR2 YNNKEL (reference sequence). The germline V and J ends were trimmed by 0 bases and 1 base, with 9 bases remaining between them. This CDR3 is CASSQDLRGNTGELFF. CDR3 nucleotides: TGTGCCAGCAGCCAAGATCTGAGGGGGAACACCGGGGAGCTGTTTTTT.

The V and J genes are TRBV19 and TRBJ2-3; TRBD2 matches at 9 bases. Trimming at V came to 7 bases and at J to 0 bases, leaving 5 bases not matched to a gene. Germline V gives CDR1 LNHDA, CDR2 SQIVND (reference sequence). The length of the CDR3 is 15 residues. CDR3 nucleotide sequence: TGTGCCAGTACAGCGACTAGCGGAAGCACAGATACGCAGTATTTT. It is translated as CASTATSGSTDTQYF. The full variable domain, completed using reference TRBV19 and TRBJ2-3, is DGGITQSPKYLFRKEGQNVTLSCEQNLNHDAMYWYRQDPGQGLRLIYYSQIVNDFQKGDIAEGYSVSREKKESFPLTVTSAQKNPTAFYLCASTATSGSTDTQYFGPGTRLTVL.

This clonotype was detected many times. The chain combines TRBV4-1 with TRBJ1-1; no reliable D call. The CDR3 is made up of 13 amino acids. V lost 1 base and J lost 5, with 8 bases in between. Looked up from germline, CDR1 is MGHRA and CDR2 is YSYEKL. The CDR3 sequence: CASSQVLLTEAFF. CDR3 coding DNA: TGCGCCAGCAGCCAAGTCCTGTTGACTGAAGCTTTCTTT.

The chain uses TRBV6-1 and TRBJ2-7; TRBD1 matches 11 bases. CDR1 and CDR2 (germline): MNHNS, SASEGT. The CDR3 sequence is 14 residues long. Trimming at V came to 3 bases and at J to 3 bases, leaving 1 base not matched to a gene. This CDR3 reads CASSEGQGGYEQYV. CDR3 bases: TGTGCCAGCAGTGAGGGACAGGGGGGCTACGAGCAGTACGTC.

CDR3 amino acids: CASSGGQLYTEAFF. CDR3 coding DNA: TGTGCCAGCAGCGGGGGACAGCTTTACACTGAAGCTTTCTTT. The chain carries TRBV11-3 and TRBJ1-1, with 7 bases identical to TRBD1. CDR1 and CDR2 (germline): SGHNT, YENEEA. CDR3 length: 14 amino acids. J lost 3 bases, V lost 5 bases, and 6 bases had no gene match.

J is TRBJ2-1 and V is TRBV11-1; 14 bases agree with TRBD2. V shed 4 bases and J 0 bases; nucleotides not matched to a gene: 14. CDR1 and CDR2 from the germline V gene are SGHAT and FQDESV (reference sequence). The CDR3 totals 21 residues. This CDR3 reads CASSSKPGTSGGPSSYNEQFF. CDR3 DNA: TGTGCCAGCAGCTCAAAACCGGGGACTAGCGGGGGACCCAGCTCCTACAATGAGCAGTTCTTC.